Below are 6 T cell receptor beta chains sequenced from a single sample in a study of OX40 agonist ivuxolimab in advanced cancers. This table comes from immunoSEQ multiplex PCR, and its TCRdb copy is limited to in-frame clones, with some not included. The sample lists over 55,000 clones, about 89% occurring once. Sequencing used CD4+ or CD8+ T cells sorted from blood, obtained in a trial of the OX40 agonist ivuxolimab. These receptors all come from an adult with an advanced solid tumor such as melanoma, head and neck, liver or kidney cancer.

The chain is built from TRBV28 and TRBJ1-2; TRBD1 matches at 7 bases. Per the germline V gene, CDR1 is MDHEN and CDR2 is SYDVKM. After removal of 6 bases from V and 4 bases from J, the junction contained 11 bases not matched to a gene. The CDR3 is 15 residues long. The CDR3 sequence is CASSRQGSGLYGYTF. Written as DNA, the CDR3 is TGTGCCAGCAGCCGACAGGGTTCTGGTCTCTATGGCTACACCTTC.

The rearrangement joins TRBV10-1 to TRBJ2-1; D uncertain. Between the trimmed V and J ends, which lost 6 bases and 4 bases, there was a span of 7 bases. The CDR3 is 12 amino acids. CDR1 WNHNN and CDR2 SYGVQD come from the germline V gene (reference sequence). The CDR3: CASRPRYNEQFF. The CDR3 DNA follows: TGCGCCAGCAGACCTAGATACAATGAGCAGTTCTTC.

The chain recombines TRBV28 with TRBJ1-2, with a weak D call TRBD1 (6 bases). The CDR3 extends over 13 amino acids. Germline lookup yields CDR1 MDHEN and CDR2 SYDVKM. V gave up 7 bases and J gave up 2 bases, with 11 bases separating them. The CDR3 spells CASKGGGNYGYTF. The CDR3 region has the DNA TGTGCCAGCAAGGGGGGCGGGAACTATGGCTACACCTTC.

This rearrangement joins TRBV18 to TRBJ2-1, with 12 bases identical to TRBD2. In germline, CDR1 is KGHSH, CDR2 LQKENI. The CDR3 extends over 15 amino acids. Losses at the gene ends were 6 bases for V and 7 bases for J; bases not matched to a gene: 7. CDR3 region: CASSVLAGGGNEQFF. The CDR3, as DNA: TGTGCCAGCTCCGTCCTAGCGGGAGGGGGTAATGAGCAGTTCTTC.

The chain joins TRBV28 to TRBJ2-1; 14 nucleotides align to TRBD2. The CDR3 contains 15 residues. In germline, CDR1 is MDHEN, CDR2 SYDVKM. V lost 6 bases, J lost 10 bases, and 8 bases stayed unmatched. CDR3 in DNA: TGTGCCAGCAGACCGACTAGCGGGAGGGCCAAGGAGCAGTTCTTC. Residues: CASRPTSGRAKEQFF.

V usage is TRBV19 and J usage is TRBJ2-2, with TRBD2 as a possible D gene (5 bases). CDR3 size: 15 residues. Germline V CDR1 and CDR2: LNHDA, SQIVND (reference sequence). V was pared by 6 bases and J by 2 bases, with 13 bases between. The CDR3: CASRTRGANTGELFF. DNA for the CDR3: TGTGCCAGTAGGACCCGGGGAGCAAACACCGGGGAGCTGTTTTTT.